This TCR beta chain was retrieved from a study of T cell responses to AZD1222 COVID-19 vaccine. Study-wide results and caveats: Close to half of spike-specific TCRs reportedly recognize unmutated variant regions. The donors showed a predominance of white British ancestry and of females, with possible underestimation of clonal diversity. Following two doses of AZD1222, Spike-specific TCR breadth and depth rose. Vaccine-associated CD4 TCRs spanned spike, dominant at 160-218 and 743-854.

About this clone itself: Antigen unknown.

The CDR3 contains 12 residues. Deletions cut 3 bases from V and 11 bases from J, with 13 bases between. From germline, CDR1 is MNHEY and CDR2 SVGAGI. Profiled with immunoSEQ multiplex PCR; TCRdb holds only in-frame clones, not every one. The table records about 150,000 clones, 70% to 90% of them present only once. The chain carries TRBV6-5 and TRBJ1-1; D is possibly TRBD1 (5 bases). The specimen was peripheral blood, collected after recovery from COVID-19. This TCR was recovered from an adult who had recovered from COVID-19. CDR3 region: CASSYLGEGAFF. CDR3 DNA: TGTGCCAGCAGTTATCTAGGAGAGGGGGCTTTCTTT.